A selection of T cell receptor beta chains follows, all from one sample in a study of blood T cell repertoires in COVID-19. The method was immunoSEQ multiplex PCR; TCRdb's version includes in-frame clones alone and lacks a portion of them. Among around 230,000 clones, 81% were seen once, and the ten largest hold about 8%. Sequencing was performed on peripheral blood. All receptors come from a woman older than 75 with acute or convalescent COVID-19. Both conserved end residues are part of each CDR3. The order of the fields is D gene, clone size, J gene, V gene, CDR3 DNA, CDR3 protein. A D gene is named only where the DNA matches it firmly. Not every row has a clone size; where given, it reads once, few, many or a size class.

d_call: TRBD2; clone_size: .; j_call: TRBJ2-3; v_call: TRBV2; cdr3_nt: TGTGCCACTCTGGGTGGCGGGAGAACAGATACGCAGTATTTT; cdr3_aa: CATLGGGRTDTQYF
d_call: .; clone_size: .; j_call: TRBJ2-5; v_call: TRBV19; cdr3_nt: TGTGCCAGTAGTGCTAGCCCATCTAGACTAGAGACCCAGTACTTC; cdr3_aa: CASSASPSRLETQYF
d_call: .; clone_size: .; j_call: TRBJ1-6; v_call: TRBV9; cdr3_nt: TGTGCCAGCAGCCCAGGGGACGGCAGTTATAATTCACCCCTCCACTTT; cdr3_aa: CASSPGDGSYNSPLHF
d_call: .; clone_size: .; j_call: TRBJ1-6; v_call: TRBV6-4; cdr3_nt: TGTGCCAGCAGTTCGCAGGGAAACTCACCCCTCCACTTT; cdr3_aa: CASSSQGNSPLHF
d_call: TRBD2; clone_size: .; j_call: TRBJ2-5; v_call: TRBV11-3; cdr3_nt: TGTGCCAGCAGCCGACTAGCGGGCGAGACCCAGTACTTC; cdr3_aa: CASSRLAGETQYF
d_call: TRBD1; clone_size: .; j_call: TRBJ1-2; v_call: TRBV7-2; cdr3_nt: TGTGCCAGCAGCTTAGAGGGGGCGCGTGGCTACACCTTC; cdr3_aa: CASSLEGARGYTF
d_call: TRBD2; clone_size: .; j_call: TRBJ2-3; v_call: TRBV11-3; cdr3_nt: TGTGCCAGCAGCGACGGACTAGCGGGAGACCTTAATACGCAGTATTTT; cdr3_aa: CASSDGLAGDLNTQYF
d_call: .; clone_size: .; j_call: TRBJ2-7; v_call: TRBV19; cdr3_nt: TGTGCCAGTAGTATCGGGGGTTACGAGCAGTACTTC; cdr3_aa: CASSIGGYEQYF
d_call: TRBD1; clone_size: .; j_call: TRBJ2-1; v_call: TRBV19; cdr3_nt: TGTGCCAGTAGTTTCCGGGACAGGGGTTATAATGAGCAGTTCTTC; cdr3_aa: CASSFRDRGYNEQFF
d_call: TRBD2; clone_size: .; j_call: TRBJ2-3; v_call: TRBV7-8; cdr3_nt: TGTGCCAGCAGCTCACCTGAGCTTAGGACTAGACCAGATACGCAGTATTTT; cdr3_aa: CASSSPELRTRPDTQYF
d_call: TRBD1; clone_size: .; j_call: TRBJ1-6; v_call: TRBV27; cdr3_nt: TGTGCCAGCAGTTTGAGACAGGGATTGGTTAGCTCCTATAATTCACCCCTCCACTTT; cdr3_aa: CASSLRQGLVSSYNSPLHF
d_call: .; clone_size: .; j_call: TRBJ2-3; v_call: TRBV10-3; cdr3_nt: TGTGCCATCAGTGAGTCCAAGCGAGGGGGGGGCACAGATACGCAGTATTTT; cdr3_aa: CAISESKRGGGTDTQYF
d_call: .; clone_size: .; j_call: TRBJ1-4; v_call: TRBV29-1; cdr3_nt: TGCAGCGTTGGGCAGAGCGGCGAAAAACTGTTTTTT; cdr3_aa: CSVGQSGEKLFF
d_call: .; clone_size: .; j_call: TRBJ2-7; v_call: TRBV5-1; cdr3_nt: TGCGCCAGCAGCGTAGGTTTGGCGGCTAACTACGAGCAGTACTTC; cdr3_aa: CASSVGLAANYEQYF
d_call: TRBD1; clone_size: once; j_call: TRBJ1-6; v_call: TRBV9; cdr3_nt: TGTGCCAGCAGCGTAGGGGACAGGGCGAATTCACCCCTCCACTTT; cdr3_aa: CASSVGDRANSPLHF
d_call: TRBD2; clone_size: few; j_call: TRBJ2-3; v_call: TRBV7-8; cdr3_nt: TGTGCCAGCAGCTTAGCTAGCGGGGGGAGGGCAGATACGCAGTATTTT; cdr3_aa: CASSLASGGRADTQYF
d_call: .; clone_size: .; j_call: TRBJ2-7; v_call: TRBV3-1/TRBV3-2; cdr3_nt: TGTGCCAGCAGCCAAGATACAGTTTATCCTGACTTC; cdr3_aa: CASSQDTVYPDF
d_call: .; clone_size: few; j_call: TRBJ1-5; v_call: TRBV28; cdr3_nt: TGTGCCAGCACCTGGAGGACCGGTCAGCCCCAGCATTTT; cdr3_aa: CASTWRTGQPQHF
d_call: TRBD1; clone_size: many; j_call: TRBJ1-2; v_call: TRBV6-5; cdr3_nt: TGTGCCAGCACCTCAGGGGGTAAAGGCTACACCTTC; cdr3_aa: CASTSGGKGYTF
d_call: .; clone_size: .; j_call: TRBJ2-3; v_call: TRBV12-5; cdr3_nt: TGTGCTAGTGGTCCAAGGGGGGGGAGGAGCACAGATACGCAGTATTTT; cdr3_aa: CASGPRGGRSTDTQYF
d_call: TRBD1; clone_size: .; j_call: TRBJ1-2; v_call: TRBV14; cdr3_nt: TGTGCCAGCAGCCCTACCGGGACAGGGACCCCTTACTATGGCTACACCTTC; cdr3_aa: CASSPTGTGTPYYGYTF
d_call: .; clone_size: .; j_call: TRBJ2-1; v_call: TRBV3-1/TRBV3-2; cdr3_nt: TGTGCCAGCAGCAGAGAGTATCGGCAGTTCTTC; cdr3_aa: CASSREYRQFF
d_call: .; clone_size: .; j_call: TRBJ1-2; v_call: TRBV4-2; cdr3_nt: TGTGCCAGCAGCCAAGTTTTTCCAAGGACAAGCTATGGCTACACCTTC; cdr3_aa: CASSQVFPRTSYGYTF
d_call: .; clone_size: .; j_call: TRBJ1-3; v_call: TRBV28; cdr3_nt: TGTGCCGTTGGACTCAGAAACACCATATATTTT; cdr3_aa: CAVGLRNTIYF
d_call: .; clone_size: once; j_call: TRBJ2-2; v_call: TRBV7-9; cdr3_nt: TGTGCCAGCAGCTTAGGGGACTTCGGGGAGCTGTTTTTT; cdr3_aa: CASSLGDFGELFF
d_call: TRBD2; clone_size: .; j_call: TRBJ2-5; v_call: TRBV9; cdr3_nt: TGTGCCAGCAGCGTAGGGGCACTAGCGGGGCAAGAGACCCAGTACTTC; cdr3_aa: CASSVGALAGQETQYF
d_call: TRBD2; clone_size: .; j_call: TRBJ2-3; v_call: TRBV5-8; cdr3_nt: TGTGCCAGCAGCCTGGGACTAGCGGCCACAGATACGCAGTATTTT; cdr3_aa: CASSLGLAATDTQYF
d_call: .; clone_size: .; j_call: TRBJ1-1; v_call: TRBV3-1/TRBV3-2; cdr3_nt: TGTGCCAGCAGCCAAGGACTGCTGAACACTGAAGCTTTCTTT; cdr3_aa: CASSQGLLNTEAFF
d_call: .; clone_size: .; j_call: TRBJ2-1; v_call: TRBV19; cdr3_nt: TGTGCCAGTAGTATACGGAGGGGCCAACACAATGAGCAGTTCTTC; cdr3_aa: CASSIRRGQHNEQFF
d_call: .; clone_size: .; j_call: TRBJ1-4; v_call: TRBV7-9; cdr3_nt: TGTGCCAGCAGCTTTAGCTCAACTAATGAAAAACTGTTTTTT; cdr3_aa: CASSFSSTNEKLFF
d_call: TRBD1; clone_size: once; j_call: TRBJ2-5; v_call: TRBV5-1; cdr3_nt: TGCGCCAGCAGCGAGCAGGGGGTAAGGACCCAGTACTTC; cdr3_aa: CASSEQGVRTQYF
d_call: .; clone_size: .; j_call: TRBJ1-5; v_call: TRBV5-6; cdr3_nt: TGTGCCAGCAGCACGGGGTATAGCAATCAGCCCCAGCATTTT; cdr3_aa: CASSTGYSNQPQHF
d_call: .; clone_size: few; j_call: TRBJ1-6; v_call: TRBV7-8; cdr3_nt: TGTGCCAGCAGCTTAGTGATCTACAATTCACCCCTCCACTTT; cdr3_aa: CASSLVIYNSPLHF
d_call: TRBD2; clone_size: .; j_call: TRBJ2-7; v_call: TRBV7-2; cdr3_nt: TGTGCCAGCAGCTTAGAAGCTAGCGGGAGTCGCGAGCAGTACTTC; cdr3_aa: CASSLEASGSREQYF
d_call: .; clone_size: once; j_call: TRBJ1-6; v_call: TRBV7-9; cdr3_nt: TGTGCCAGCAGCTTATTATTGCCGGGGAATTCACCCCTCCACTTT; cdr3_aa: CASSLLLPGNSPLHF
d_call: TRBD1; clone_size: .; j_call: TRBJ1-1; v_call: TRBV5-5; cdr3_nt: TGTGCCAGCAGTGGACAGGGGGGGATGAACACTGAAGCTTTCTTT; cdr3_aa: CASSGQGGMNTEAFF
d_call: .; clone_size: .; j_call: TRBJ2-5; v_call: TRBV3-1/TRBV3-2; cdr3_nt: TGTGCCAGCAGCCAGCGAGAGACCCAGTACTTC; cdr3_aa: CASSQRETQYF
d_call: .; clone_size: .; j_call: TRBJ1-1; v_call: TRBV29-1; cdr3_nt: TGCAGCGTTGATGGAGGGGTGAACACTGAAGCTTTCTTT; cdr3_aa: CSVDGGVNTEAFF
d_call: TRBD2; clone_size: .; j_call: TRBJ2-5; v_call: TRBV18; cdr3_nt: TGTGCCAGCTCGTTTACTAGCGCCCAAGAGACCCAGTACTTC; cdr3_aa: CASSFTSAQETQYF
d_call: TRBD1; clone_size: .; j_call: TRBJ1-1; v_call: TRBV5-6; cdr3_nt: TGTGCCAGCAGCCCAGGAGGACAGGGGATTAACACTGAAGCTTTCTTT; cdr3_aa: CASSPGGQGINTEAFF
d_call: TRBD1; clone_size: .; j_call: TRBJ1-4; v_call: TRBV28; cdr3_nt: TGTGCCAGCAGTACCCCCGGGACAGCCCTTTTT; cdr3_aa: CASSTPGTALF
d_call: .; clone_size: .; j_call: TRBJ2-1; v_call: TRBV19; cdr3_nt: TGTGCCAGTAGATCGTCACAACCAAGCTCCTACAATGAGCAGTTCTTC; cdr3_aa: CASRSSQPSSYNEQFF
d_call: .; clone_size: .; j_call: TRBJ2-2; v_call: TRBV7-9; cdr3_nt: TGTGCCAGCAGGGGGGACACCTCCACCGGGGAGCTGTTTTTT; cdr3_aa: CASRGDTSTGELFF
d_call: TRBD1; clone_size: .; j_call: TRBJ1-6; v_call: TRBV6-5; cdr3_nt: TGTGCCAGCAAGGCTATGGGACAGGATAATTCACCCCTCCACTTT; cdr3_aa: CASKAMGQDNSPLHF
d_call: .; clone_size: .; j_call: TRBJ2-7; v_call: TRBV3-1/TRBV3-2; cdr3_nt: TGTGCCAGCAGCCAAGACCACTTTAACGAGCAGTACTTC; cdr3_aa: CASSQDHFNEQYF
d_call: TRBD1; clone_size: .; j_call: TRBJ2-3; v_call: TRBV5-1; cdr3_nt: TGCGCCAGCAGCCCGGGACAGGGCCTTAGCACAGATACGCAGTATTTT; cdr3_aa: CASSPGQGLSTDTQYF
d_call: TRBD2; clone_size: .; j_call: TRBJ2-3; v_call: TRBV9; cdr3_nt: TGTGCCAGCAGCGCAACCTCTAGCGGGAGTACAGATACGCAGTATTTT; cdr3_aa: CASSATSSGSTDTQYF
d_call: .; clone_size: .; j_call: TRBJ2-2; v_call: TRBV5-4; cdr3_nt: TGTGCCAGCACCCTGGGAGCGGACACCGGGGAGCTGTTTTTT; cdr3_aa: CASTLGADTGELFF
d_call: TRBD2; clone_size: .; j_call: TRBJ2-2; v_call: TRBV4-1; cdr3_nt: TGCGCCAGCAGCCAGACAACTAGCGGCACGAACACCGGGGAGCTGTTTTTT; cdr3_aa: CASSQTTSGTNTGELFF
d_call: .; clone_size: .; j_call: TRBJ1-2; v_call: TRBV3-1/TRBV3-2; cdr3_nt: TGTGCCAGCACCCCAACGGGATTCTATGGCTACACCTTC; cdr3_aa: CASTPTGFYGYTF